This T cell receptor beta chain was recorded in a study of cytomegalovirus exposure and HLA in healthy donors. As for this clone: What it binds is not known.

A multiplex PCR was run with 60 Vbeta primers and 13 Jbeta primers. Sequenced by immunoSEQ multiplex PCR; TCRdb stores in-frame clones only, minus some. In the table there are some 62,000 clones, approximately 87% of which are singletons. Germline V gene lookup returns CDR1 SGHTA and CDR2 FQGNSA. CDR3 size: 13 residues. V was clipped by 3 bases and J by 4 bases, with 10 bases between them. Findings of the study overall: The study put roughly 160 TCR beta chains on its list as cytomegalovirus-associated. Later analysis suggested links between common viral pathogens and several top significant clusters. One later analysis reportedly identified an Asian-associated ancestry cluster that showed fewer N-insertions than the roughly 670-donor mean.

Sequences were obtained from PBMCs. This clonotype originated in a man in his late teens or twenties in good health and CMV-seronegative. This sequence joins TRBV7-2 and TRBJ2-7, with D maybe TRBD1 (5 bases). As DNA, the CDR3 is TGTGCCAGCAGCTTTAAGGGGCGATACGAGCAGTACTTC. This sequence encodes CASSFKGRYEQYF.